The clone carrying this TCR beta chain was observed a few times. The data are from a study of blood T cell repertoires in COVID-19. CDR1 and CDR2 from the germline V gene are GTSNPN and SVGIG (reference sequence). The length of the CDR3 is 13 residues. With V trimmed by 4 bases and J by 7 bases, 3 bases remained unmatched. Clones were read by immunoSEQ multiplex PCR, and TCRdb kept only the in-frame ones, dropping some. This sample has about 170,000 clones, with about 88% found just once. Sequencing input: PBMCs or T cells enriched from blood (not recorded which). This chain connects TRBV30 to TRBJ2-1, with 11 bases lining up with TRBD2. This clonotype originated in a human donor with acute COVID-19. The donor label of this sample is uncertain. The CDR3, as DNA: TGTGCCTGGACTAGCGGGGGGTGGAATGAGCAGTTCTTC. This gives the protein CAWTSGGWNEQFF.